These T cell receptor beta chains were read from a single sample in a study of neurological immune-mediated disorders. TCRdb itself ran the 5' RACE reads through MiXCR, one entry per CDR3 protein. The sample lists approximately 70,000 distinct CDR3 sequences, 4.5% to 5.5% seen once, with over 2% in the top ten. The sequencing sample was made of PBMCs. These receptors came from a woman between 65 and 79 years old with multiple sclerosis. Each CDR3 is given without its conserved first and last residue.

J	length	V	CDR3
TRBJ2-3	14	TRBV20-1	SASPGTPTPADTQY
TRBJ2-3	13	TRBV12-3/TRBV12-4	ASSLYGGAGLTQY
TRBJ2-7	14	TRBV3-1	ASSQDESALSYEQY
TRBJ1-1	12	TRBV5-1	ASSSGEVNTEAF
TRBJ2-7	9	TRBV5-1	ASSGRHEQY
TRBJ2-7	10	TRBV10-3	AISPNGYEQY
TRBJ2-7	13	TRBV10-2	ASRGGGLVGYEQY
TRBJ1-2	12	TRBV12-3/TRBV12-4	ASSPEIQGGGYT
TRBJ2-2	12	TRBV6-6	ASSRGSGTGELF
TRBJ2-7	14	TRBV6-6	ASTHLGTGGSYEQY
TRBJ2-6	13	TRBV7-9	ASSLAGSGANVLT
TRBJ1-1	12	TRBV20-1	SASRTGGLTEAF
TRBJ2-1	15	TRBV20-1	SARGRASGRAKNEQF
TRBJ2-2	11	TRBV6-2/TRBV6-3	ASSYADTGELF
TRBJ2-1	13	TRBV2	ASRAKTSFYNEQF
TRBJ2-2	11	TRBV19	ASSAGAAGELF
TRBJ1-2	11	TRBV29-1	SVDQERKGGYT
TRBJ2-7	12	TRBV20-1	SARVSGSGNEQY
TRBJ2-3	12	TRBV25-1	ASSEYGDTDTQY
TRBJ2-6	16	TRBV4-3	ASSPSDRGRSGANVLT
TRBJ2-3	10	TRBV9	DSSVGSDTQY
TRBJ1-2	11	TRBV3-1	ASSQGDRAGYT
TRBJ2-1	10	TRBV6-1	ASSESGGTQF
TRBJ2-4	11	TRBV6-2/TRBV6-3	ASRFSDRDIQY
TRBJ2-1	17	TRBV18	ASSPRSPLTSSIYNEQF
TRBJ2-3	11	TRBV20-1	SARRSAADTQY
TRBJ1-3	12	TRBV6-5	ASKTRSSGNTIY
TRBJ2-7	13	TRBV2	ASRFLAASSYEQY
TRBJ2-3	13	TRBV5-6	ASSFTRLGTDTQY
TRBJ1-1	12	TRBV29-1	SVEVLWMNTEAF
TRBJ2-6	16	TRBV7-9	ASSSPGQGDSGANVLT
TRBJ2-5	13	TRBV5-6	ASSLLGAGKETQY
TRBJ2-1	13	TRBV6-6	ASTPRVVLDNEQF
TRBJ1-3	13	TRBV6-5	ASRTGAISGNTIY
TRBJ2-5	12	TRBV20-1	SARDKDRGETQY
TRBJ1-2	11	TRBV30	AWSVRGDYGYT
TRBJ1-2	11	TRBV29-1	SDTGEAVYGYT
TRBJ2-7	17	TRBV6-5	ASSYPTPRHDRANYEQY
TRBJ2-1	15	TRBV5-5	ASSQLAAGTVYNEQF
TRBJ1-1	12	TRBV9	ASSVTGQNTEAF
TRBJ2-1	11	TRBV6-5	ASRRGRANEQF
TRBJ2-7	13	TRBV6-9	ASSLTSGRSYEQY
TRBJ2-4	10	TRBV20-1	SARTLGNIQY
TRBJ2-5	12	TRBV3-1	ASSPGEVGETQY
TRBJ1-1	10	TRBV12-3/TRBV12-4	ASSLYRTEAF
TRBJ2-7	12	TRBV5-5	ASSRGLAGLEQY
TRBJ1-1	11	TRBV18	ASSPAGRTEAF
TRBJ2-1	8	TRBV20-1	SPMRDEQF
TRBJ2-7	11	TRBV4-3	ASSQDRDREQY
TRBJ2-6	14	TRBV7-3	ASSLIQHSGANVLT
TRBJ2-1	9	TRBV20-1	SARVSDEQF
TRBJ2-3	13	TRBV6-2/TRBV6-3	ASKIAGGSTDTQY
TRBJ2-7	15	TRBV5-1	ASSLGASGESNYEQY
TRBJ2-2	14	TRBV7-2	ASSLFPSGIAGELF
TRBJ1-1	11	TRBV14	ASSQVVQGGAF
TRBJ2-1	12	TRBV20-1	SVLAGGSYNEQF
TRBJ1-1	9	TRBV20-1	SAGSPGYAF
TRBJ2-1	14	TRBV9	ASSPRGAGRDNEQF
TRBJ1-1	12	TRBV20-1	SARDTRANTEAF
TRBJ2-1	13	TRBV27	ASSLVTSGNNEQF